This TCR beta chain is from a study of tumor-infiltrating lymphocytes in primary liver carcinoma. Overall study results and limits: Tumor-adjacent and tumor-blood pairs shared a smaller degree of overlap than tumor region pairs.

About this clonotype itself: Its antigen is unknown. The conserved phenylalanine or tryptophan is not found at the CDR3 terminus, so this likely reflects a read error.

Blood RNA was derived from unsorted whole blood, and germline DNA was extracted too. V lost 10 bases and J 0 bases, leaving 16 bases between the germline ends. This CDR3 is 15 amino acids long. The template, roughly 0.45 ug total RNA, yielded TCR beta cDNA made with a constant-region primer. Construction of TCR beta libraries relied on three successive nested multiplex PCR rounds employing slightly modified ARM-PCR. Each of the first two PCR rounds ran approximately 11 cycles with TRBV1-TRBV30 forward and C-beta reverse primers. TCRdb passed the multiplex PCR reads through MiXCR, listing each CDR3 protein once. The table has 300,000 to 400,000 distinct CDR3 sequences, approximately 65% seen once.

The chain is built from TRBV12-3 or TRBV12-4 and TRBJ2-1, with D unresolved. The TCR comes from a man between 40 and 49 years old with primary liver carcinoma and hepatitis B virus infection. The specimen sequenced was peripheral blood. The CDR3, as DNA: TGTGCCAACAAGAGAGGAACTTTCTCCTACAATGAGCAGTTCCTC. Translation: CANKRGTFSYNEQFL.